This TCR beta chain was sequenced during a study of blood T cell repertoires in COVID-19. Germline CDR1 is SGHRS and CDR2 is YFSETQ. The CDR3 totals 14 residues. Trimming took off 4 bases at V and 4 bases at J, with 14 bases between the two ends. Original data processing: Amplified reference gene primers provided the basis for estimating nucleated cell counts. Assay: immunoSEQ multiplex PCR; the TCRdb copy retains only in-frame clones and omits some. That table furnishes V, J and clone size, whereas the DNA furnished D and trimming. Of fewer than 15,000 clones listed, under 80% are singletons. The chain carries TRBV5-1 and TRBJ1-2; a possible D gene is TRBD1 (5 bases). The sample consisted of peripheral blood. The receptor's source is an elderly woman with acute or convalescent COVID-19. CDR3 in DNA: TGCGCCAGCAGCCCCGGAGGGGCAAGCTATGGCTACACCTTC. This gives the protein CASSPGGASYGYTF.